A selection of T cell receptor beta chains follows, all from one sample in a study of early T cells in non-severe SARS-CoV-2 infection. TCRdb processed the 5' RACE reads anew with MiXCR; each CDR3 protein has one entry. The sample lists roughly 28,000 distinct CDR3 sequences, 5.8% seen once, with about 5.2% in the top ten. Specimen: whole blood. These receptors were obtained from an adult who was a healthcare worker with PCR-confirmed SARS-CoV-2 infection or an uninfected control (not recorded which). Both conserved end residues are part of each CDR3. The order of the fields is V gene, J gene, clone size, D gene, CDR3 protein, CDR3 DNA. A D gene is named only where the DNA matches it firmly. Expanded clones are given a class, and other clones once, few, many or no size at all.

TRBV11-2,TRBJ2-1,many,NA,CASSLDRGNSYNEQFF,TGTGCCAGCAGCTTAGATCGGGGGAATTCCTACAATGAGCAGTTCTTC
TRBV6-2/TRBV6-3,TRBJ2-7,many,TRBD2,CASSPLAGVFEQYF,TGTGCCAGCAGCCCACTAGCGGGAGTATTTGAGCAGTACTTC
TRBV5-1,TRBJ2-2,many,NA,CASSLVGVETGELFF,TGCGCCAGCAGCTTGGTCGGGGTGGAAACCGGGGAGCTGTTTTTT
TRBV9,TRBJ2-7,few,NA,CASSVGHFPSYEQYF,TGTGCCAGCAGCGTGGGACATTTCCCCTCCTACGAGCAGTACTTC
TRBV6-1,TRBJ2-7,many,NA,CASTPTTHYEQYF,TGTGCCAGCACTCCCACAACCCATTACGAGCAGTACTTC
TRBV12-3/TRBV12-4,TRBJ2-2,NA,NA,CASSPGTLGTGELFF,TGTGCCAGCAGTCCCGGGACCCTTGGAACCGGGGAGCTGTTTTTT
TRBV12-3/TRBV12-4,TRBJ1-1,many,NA,CASRLNRENTEAFF,TGTGCCAGCAGGTTGAACAGGGAGAACACTGAAGCTTTCTTT
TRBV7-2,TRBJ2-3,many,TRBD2,CASSLTSGGVTDTQYF,TGTGCCAGCAGCTTGACTAGCGGGGGCGTCACAGATACGCAGTATTTT
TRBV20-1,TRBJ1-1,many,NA,CSASAAGNTEAFF,TGCAGTGCGAGCGCTGCGGGCAACACTGAAGCTTTCTTT
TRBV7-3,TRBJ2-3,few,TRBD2,CASSFPAGGTDTQYF,TGTGCCAGCAGCTTCCCAGCGGGAGGCACAGATACGCAGTATTTT
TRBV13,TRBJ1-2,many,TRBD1,CASSLGTGGVYGYTF,TGTGCCAGCAGCCTGGGGACAGGAGGGGTGTATGGCTACACCTTC
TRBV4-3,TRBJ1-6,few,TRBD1,CASSQSETGRNSPLHF,TGCGCCAGCAGCCAAAGCGAGACAGGGAGAAATTCACCCCTCCACTTT
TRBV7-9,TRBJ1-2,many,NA,CASSLGTGDNYGYTF,TGTGCCAGCAGCTTAGGGACGGGGGATAACTATGGCTACACCTTC
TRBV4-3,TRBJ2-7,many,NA,CASSQDRAGPGGSDEQYF,TGCGCCAGCAGCCAAGATAGGGCAGGGCCCGGGGGTAGCGACGAGCAGTACTTC
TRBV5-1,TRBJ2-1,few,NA,CASSSRLEDEQFF,TGCGCCAGCAGCTCCCGGTTAGAGGATGAGCAGTTCTTC
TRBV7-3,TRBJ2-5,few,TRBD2,CASSPVGGRQETQYF,TGTGCCAGCAGCCCTGTGGGGGGGAGACAAGAGACCCAGTACTTC
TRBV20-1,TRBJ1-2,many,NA,CSAARGVDYGYTF,TGCAGTGCTGCGAGGGGGGTGGACTATGGCTACACCTTC
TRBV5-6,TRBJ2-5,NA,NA,CASSPIQRQETQYF,TGTGCCAGCAGCCCGATCCAGCGCCAAGAGACCCAGTACTTC
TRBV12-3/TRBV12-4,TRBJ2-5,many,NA,CASSQTAVGETQYF,TGTGCCAGCAGTCAAACCGCGGTTGGAGAGACCCAGTACTTC
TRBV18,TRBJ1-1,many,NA,CASSPQRSTEAFF,TGTGCCAGCTCACCTCAGAGAAGCACTGAAGCTTTCTTT
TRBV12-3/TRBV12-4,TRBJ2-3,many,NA,CASSFKGTQYF,TGTGCCAGCAGTTTTAAGGGTACGCAGTATTTT
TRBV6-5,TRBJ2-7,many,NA,CASRSWLTSYEQYF,TGTGCCAGCAGATCTTGGTTGACCTCCTACGAGCAGTACTTC
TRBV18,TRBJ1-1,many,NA,CASSPTPEVGPVGNTEAFF,TGTGCCAGCTCACCAACCCCCGAGGTTGGCCCGGTAGGGAACACTGAAGCTTTCTTT
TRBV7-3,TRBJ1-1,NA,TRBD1,CASSAPGGTEAFF,TGTGCCAGCAGCGCCCCAGGGGGAACTGAAGCTTTCTTT
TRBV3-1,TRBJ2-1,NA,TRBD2,CASRAGGQNEQFF,TGTGCCAGCAGGGCGGGGGGCCAGAATGAGCAGTTCTTC
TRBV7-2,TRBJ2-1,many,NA,CASSLDIGKAYNEQFF,TGTGCCAGCAGCTTAGACATTGGTAAGGCCTACAATGAGCAGTTCTTC
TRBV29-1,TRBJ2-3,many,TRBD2,CSAARTSGRSRSTDTQYF,TGCAGCGCCGCGAGGACTAGCGGGAGGTCACGAAGCACAGATACGCAGTATTTT
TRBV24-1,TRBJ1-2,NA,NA,CATSDRKPIRINYGYTF,TGTGCCACCAGTGATCGAAAACCGATTAGAATCAACTATGGCTACACCTTC
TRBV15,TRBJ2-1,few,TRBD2,CATSRGDGGRGDEQFF,TGTGCCACCAGCAGAGGAGACGGAGGCCGGGGGGATGAGCAGTTCTTC
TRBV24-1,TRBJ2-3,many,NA,CATSDFSTDTQYF,TGTGCCACCAGTGATTTCTCCACAGATACGCAGTATTTT